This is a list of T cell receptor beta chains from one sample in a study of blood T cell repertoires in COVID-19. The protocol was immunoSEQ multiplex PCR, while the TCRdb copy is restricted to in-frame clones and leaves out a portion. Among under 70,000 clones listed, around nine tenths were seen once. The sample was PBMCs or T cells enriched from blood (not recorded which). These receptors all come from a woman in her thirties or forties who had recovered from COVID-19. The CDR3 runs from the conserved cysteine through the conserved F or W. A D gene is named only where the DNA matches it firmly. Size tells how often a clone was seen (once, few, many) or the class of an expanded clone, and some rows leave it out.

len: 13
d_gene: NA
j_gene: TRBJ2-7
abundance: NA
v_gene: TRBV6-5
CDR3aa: CASSYFGGNEQYF
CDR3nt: TGTGCCAGCAGTTACTTCGGGGGAAACGAGCAGTACTTC

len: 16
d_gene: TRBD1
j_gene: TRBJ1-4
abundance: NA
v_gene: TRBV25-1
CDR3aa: CASSEPNRGVYEKLFF
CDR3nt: TGTGCCAGCAGTGAACCCAACAGGGGAGTGTATGAAAAACTGTTTTTT

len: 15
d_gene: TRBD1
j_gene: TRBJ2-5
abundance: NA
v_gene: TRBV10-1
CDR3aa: CASSEGSGGLETQYF
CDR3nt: TGCGCCAGCAGTGAAGGTTCAGGGGGCCTGGAGACCCAGTACTTC

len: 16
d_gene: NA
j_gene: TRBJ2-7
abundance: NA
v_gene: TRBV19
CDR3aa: CASSMGASQRPGEQYF
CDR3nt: TGTGCCAGTAGTATGGGGGCCTCCCAACGTCCCGGCGAGCAGTACTTC

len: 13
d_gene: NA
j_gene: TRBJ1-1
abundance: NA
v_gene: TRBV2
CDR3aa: CASSGGGNTEAFF
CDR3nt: TGTGCCAGCAGTGGGGGGGGCAACACTGAAGCTTTCTTT

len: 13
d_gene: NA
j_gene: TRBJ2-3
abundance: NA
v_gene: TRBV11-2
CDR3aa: CASRTRRTDTQYF
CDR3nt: TGTGCCAGCAGGACTAGACGCACAGATACGCAGTATTTT

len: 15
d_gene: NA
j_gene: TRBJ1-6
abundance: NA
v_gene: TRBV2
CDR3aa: CASSERTAHNSPLHF
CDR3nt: TGTGCCAGCAGTGAACGGACAGCCCATAATTCACCCCTCCACTTT

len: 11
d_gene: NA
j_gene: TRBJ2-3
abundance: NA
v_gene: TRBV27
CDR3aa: CASSKLDTQYF
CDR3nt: TGTGCCAGCAGCAAACTTGATACGCAGTATTTT

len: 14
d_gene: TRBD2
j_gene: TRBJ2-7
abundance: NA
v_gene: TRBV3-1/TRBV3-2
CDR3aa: CASSQDGGAGEQYF
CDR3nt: TGTGCCAGCAGCCAAGACGGGGGGGCGGGCGAGCAGTACTTC

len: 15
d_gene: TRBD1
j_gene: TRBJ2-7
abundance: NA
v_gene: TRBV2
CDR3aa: CASSEAGTGVYEQYF
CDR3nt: TGTGCCAGCAGTGAAGCCGGGACAGGAGTCTACGAGCAGTACTTC

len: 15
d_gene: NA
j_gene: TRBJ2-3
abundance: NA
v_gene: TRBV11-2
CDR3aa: CASSSRGPQTDTQYF
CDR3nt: TGTGCCAGCAGCTCCCGTGGGCCTCAGACAGATACGCAGTATTTT

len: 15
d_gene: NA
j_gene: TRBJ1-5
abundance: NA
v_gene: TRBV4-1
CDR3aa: CASSRARGANQPQHF
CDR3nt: TGCGCCAGCAGCAGGGCCCGGGGGGCCAATCAGCCCCAGCATTTT

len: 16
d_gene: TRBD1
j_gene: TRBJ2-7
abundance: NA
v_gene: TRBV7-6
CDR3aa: CASSPTIGQVSYEQYF
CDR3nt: TGTGCCAGCAGCCCCACTATAGGACAGGTTTCATACGAGCAGTACTTC

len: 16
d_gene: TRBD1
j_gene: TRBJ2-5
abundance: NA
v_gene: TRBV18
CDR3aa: CASSYIGQGAGETQYF
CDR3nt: TGTGCCAGCTCATATATTGGACAGGGGGCTGGAGAGACCCAGTACTTC

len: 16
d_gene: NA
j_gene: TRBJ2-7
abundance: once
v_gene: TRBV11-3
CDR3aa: CASSNLGAGRSYEQYF
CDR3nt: TGTGCCAGCAGCAACCTAGGGGCAGGTCGGTCCTACGAGCAGTACTTC

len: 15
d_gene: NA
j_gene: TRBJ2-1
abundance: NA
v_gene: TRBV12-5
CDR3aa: CASGLKASSYNEQFF
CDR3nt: TGTGCTAGTGGGCTGAAGGCTAGCTCCTACAATGAGCAGTTCTTC

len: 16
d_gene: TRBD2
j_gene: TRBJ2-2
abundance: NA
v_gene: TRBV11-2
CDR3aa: CASSLLAGGFPGELFF
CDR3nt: TGTGCCAGCAGCTTACTAGCGGGGGGGTTCCCCGGGGAGCTGTTTTTT

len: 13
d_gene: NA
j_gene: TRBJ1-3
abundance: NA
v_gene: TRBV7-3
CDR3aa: CASSSGMGNTIYF
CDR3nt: TGTGCCAGCAGCTCAGGGATGGGAAACACCATATATTTT

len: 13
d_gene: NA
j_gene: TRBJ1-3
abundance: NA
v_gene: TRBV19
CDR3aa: CASSQGTGNTIYF
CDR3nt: TGTGCCAGTAGTCAGGGCACTGGAAACACCATATATTTT

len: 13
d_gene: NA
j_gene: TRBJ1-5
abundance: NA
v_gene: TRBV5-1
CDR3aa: CASSSGGDQPQHF
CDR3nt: TGCGCCAGCAGCTCCGGGGGGGATCAGCCCCAGCATTTT

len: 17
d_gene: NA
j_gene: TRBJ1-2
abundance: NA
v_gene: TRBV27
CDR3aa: CASSFGRRTGRFRGYTF
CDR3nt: TGTGCCAGCAGTTTCGGGCGCAGAACAGGGCGGTTTCGGGGCTACACCTTC

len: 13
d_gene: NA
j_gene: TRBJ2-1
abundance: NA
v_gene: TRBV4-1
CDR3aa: CASSQAKLHEQFF
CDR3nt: TGCGCCAGCAGCCAAGCTAAGCTTCATGAGCAGTTCTTC

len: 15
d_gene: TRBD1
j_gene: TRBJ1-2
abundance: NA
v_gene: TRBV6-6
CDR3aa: CASSYSGTDPYGYTF
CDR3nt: TGTGCCAGCAGTTATTCCGGGACAGACCCCTATGGCTACACCTTC

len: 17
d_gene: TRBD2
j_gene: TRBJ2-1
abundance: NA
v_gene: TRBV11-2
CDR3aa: CASSLRLAGGFYNEQFF
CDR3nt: TGTGCCAGCAGCTTAAGACTAGCGGGGGGCTTCTACAATGAGCAGTTCTTC

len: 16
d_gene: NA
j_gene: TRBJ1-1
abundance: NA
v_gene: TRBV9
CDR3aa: CASSHPVQGGMTEAFF
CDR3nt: TGTGCCAGCAGCCATCCCGTGCAGGGCGGTATGACTGAAGCTTTCTTT

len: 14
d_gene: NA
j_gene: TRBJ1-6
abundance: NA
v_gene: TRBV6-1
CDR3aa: CASSEGVKNSPLHF
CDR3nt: TGTGCCAGCAGTGAGGGAGTTAAAAATTCACCCCTCCACTTT

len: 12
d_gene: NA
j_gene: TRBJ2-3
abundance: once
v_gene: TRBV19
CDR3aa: CASRTPLDTQYF
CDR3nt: TGTGCCAGTAGGACTCCACTAGATACGCAGTATTTT

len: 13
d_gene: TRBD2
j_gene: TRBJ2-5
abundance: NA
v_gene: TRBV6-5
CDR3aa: CASSTGLPETQYF
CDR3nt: TGTGCCAGCAGCACGGGACTACCAGAGACCCAGTACTTC

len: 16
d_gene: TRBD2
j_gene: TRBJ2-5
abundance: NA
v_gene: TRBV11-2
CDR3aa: CASSLGGLANQETQYF
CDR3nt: TGTGCCAGCAGCCTGGGGGGACTAGCGAACCAAGAGACCCAGTACTTC

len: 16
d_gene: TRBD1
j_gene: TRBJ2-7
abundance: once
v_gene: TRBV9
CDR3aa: CASSVLSGRGRDEQYF
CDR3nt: TGTGCCAGCAGCGTACTCTCTGGCAGGGGGCGGGACGAGCAGTACTTC

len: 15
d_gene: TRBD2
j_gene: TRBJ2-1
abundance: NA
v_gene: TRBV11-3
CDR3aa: CASSFQRGGLNEQFF
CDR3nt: TGTGCCAGCAGCTTTCAGCGGGGGGGCCTCAATGAGCAGTTCTTC

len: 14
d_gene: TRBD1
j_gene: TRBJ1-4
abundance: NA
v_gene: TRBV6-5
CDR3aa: CASRVTGNREKLFF
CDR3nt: TGTGCCAGCAGAGTGACAGGGAATAGGGAAAAACTGTTTTTT

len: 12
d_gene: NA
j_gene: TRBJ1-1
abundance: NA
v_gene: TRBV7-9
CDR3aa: CASSFLSTEAFF
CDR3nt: TGTGCCAGCAGCTTTTTGTCAACTGAAGCTTTCTTT

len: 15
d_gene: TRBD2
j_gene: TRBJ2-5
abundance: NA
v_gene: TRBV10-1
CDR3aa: CASNFSGGCQETQYF
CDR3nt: TGCGCCAGCAATTTTAGCGGGGGATGCCAAGAGACCCAGTACTTC

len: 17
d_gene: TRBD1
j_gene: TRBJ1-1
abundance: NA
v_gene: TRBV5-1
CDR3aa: CASSFAGRTGANTEAFF
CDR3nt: TGCGCCAGCAGCTTCGCAGGCCGGACAGGGGCTAACACTGAAGCTTTCTTT

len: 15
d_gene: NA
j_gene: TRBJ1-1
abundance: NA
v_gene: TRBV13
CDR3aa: CASSVHGGAATEAFF
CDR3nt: TGTGCCAGCAGCGTTCATGGGGGGGCCGCGACTGAAGCTTTCTTT

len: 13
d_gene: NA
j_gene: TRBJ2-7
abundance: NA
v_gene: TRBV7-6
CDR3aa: CASSTHRGGEQYF
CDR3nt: TGTGCCAGCAGCACACACAGAGGAGGAGAGCAGTACTTC

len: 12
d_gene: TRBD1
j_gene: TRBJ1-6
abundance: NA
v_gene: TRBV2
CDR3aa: CARGTANSPLHF
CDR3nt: TGTGCCAGAGGGACAGCCAATTCACCCCTCCACTTT

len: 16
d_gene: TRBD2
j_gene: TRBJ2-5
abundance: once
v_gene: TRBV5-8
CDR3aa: CASSSIGTSGEETQYF
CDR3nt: TGTGCCAGCAGCTCCATCGGGACTAGCGGGGAAGAGACCCAGTACTTC

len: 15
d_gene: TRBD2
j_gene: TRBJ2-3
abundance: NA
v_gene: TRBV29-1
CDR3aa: CSVRTSGGPSDTQYF
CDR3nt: TGCAGCGTACGGACTAGCGGGGGACCTTCAGATACGCAGTATTTT

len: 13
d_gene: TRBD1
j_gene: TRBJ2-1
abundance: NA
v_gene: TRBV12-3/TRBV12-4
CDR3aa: CASSSTGGFEQFF
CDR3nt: TGTGCCAGCAGTTCGACAGGGGGCTTTGAGCAGTTCTTC

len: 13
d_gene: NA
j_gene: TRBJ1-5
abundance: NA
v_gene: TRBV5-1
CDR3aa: CASSLDFDQPQHF
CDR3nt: TGCGCCAGCAGCTTGGACTTCGATCAGCCCCAGCATTTT

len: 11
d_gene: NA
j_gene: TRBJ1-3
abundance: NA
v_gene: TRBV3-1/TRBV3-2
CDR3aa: CASRNGESIYF
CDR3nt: TGTGCCAGCAGAAACGGGGAGTCCATATATTTT

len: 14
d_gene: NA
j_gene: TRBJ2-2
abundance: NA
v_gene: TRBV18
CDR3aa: CASSQNRETGELFF
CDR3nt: TGTGCCAGCTCTCAAAACAGGGAAACCGGGGAGCTGTTTTTT

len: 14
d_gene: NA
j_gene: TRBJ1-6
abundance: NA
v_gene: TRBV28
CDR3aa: CASAGWQGGSPLHF
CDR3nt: TGTGCCAGCGCCGGATGGCAGGGTGGTTCACCCCTCCACTTT

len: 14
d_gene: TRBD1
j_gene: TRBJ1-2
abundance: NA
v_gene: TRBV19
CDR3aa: CASSRGTGRGGYTF
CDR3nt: TGTGCCAGTAGCAGAGGGACAGGGCGAGGGGGCTACACCTTC

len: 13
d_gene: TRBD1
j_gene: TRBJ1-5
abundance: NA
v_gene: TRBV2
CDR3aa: CASRGTENQPQHF
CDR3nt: TGTGCCAGCAGGGGGACAGAAAATCAGCCCCAGCATTTT